This T cell receptor (beta chain) was sequenced for a study of identifying expanded T cells in peripheral blood. Findings and caveats of the study: Variance in clone template counts between roughly two-week samples significantly increased with total template count across all healthy donors. Around 1.2 clones differed between technical replicates, versus approximately 17 and 20 over time.

The data were produced by immunoSEQ multiplex PCR, yet TCRdb's version contains in-frame clones alone and is incomplete. The data hold tens of thousands of clones, with around 90% observed a single time. Deletions cut 1 base from V and 8 bases from J, with 9 bases between. There are 13 residues in the CDR3. Germline V gene sequence: CDR1 SGHAT, CDR2 FQNNGV. This clone was seen a handful of times. Its target is unknown. No infections or other immune events were documented during collection. The sequence derives from a person aged 18 to 70 in good health. The material sequenced was blood. This rearrangement joins TRBV11-2 to TRBJ2-1, with D possibly being TRBD1 (6 bases). The CDR3 nucleotides read TGTGCCAGCAGCTTAGCAGGGGTCGATGAGCAGTTCTTC. Amino acid sequence: CASSLAGVDEQFF. The full variable domain, in which reference TRBV11-2 and TRBJ2-1 provide the parts outside the CDR3, is EAGVAQSPRYKIIEKRQSVAFWCNPISGHATLYWYQQILGQGPKLLIQFQNNGVVDDSQLPKDRFSAERLKGVDSTLKIQPAKLEDSAVYLCASSLAGVDEQFFGPGTRLTVL.